The sequence of this T cell receptor beta chain was determined in a study of blood T cell repertoires in COVID-19 (TCRdb year 2020). Study-wide context: Samples covering the acute and convalescent phases of COVID-19 were provided by collaborators in the United States, Italy and Spain. The material from the prospective study consisted of cDNA or gDNA derived from T cells, B-cell-depleted T cells, or PBMCs. Subjects who had been exposed to COVID-19, were actively infected with it, or had recovered from it provided the deeply sampled blood TCRbeta repertoires that made up the dataset. A freely available public database, intended as a resource for researchers studying the immune response to SARS-CoV-2, is where the repertoires were released. Samples were obtained from the ongoing ImmuneRACE study (first 160 participants) and from 1,200 or so subjects provided by 6 global collaborators. Sample metadata almost always included a de-identified subject ID, COVID-19 status, age in years and sex. Where available, HLA class I and class II types were obtained from metadata supplied by the sample provider rather than from assay-based typing. The investigation overall reported the following: The quantity of clinical and demographic metadata differed by source and by participant and was supplied without curation.

Whole blood was collected in K2EDTA tubes by collaborating institutions according to the institutions' own protocols. For TCRbeta analysis, collaborators shipped samples as frozen whole blood, isolated PBMCs, or DNA extracted from either of those sample types. Comment on this clone: What antigen it recognizes has not been identified. Base qualities are not provided; no much larger clone lies one nucleotide away.

The immunoSEQ Assay, a bias-controlled multiplex PCR, was used to amplify TCRbeta CDR3 regions from genomic DNA. Concerning the study's data processing: The number of nucleated cells in each sample was estimated by amplification of reference gene primers within the assay. Sequence reads were collapsed and filtered to measure the absolute abundance of every unique TCRbeta CDR3 rearrangement. Productive Simpson clonality was computed per sample as the square root of Simpson's diversity index over productive rearrangements. TCRdb carries this immuneACCESS record with in-frame sequences only. Its versions omit some clonotypes, under half of them owing to an unresolved V gene in the studies checked, with the rest unexplained. The V and J calls and the clone size are those of that table, but D and trimming were determined from the DNA. This sample is represented by roughly 100,000 clones; about 83% of them were singletons. 9.5% to 10% of the sample comes from the top ten.

Reading from cysteine to phenylalanine, the CDR3 counts 17 amino acids. Left in the record is the CDR3 DNA by itself, 51 bases read in frame from the first base. V is cut back by 2 bases and J by 3 bases, with 5 bases in the junction unmatched. CDR1 is given as LNHNV and CDR2 as YYDKDF, both from the germline V gene (reference sequence). The V and J genes are TRBV15 and TRBJ2-2, with TRBD2 identical over 11 junction bases. Sequencing was carried out using peripheral blood. This TCR was recovered from a middle-aged man with active or convalescent COVID-19. The DNA reads TGTGCCACCAGCAGACTACTAGCGGGGGCCTACACCGGGGAGCTGTTTTTT. This yields the protein CATSRLLAGAYTGELFF.